Listed below are T cell receptor beta chains from one sample, sequenced in a study of cytomegalovirus exposure and HLA in healthy donors. The repertoire was sequenced with immunoSEQ multiplex PCR; TCRdb's copy has only in-frame clones and lacks some. Of about 40,000 clones in the sample, 68% were seen once. The source material was PBMCs. Receptors originate from a man in his forties in good health and CMV-seronegative. Both conserved end residues are part of each CDR3. A D gene is named only where the DNA matches it firmly. For some rows the clone size is stated as once, few or many, or as a class when expanded; others skip it.

D gene | clone size | J gene | V gene | CDR3 DNA | CDR3 protein
. | . | TRBJ1-2 | TRBV15 | TGTGCCACCAGCAGCGACATCGGCTACTATGGCTACACCTTC | CATSSDIGYYGYTF
. | . | TRBJ1-2 | TRBV27 | TGTGCCAGCAGTTCGACAAGCTCTTTCTATGGCTACACCTTC | CASSSTSSFYGYTF
. | . | TRBJ1-3 | TRBV6-5 | TGTGCCAGCAGCCCCGGACAACGTAGCGGAAACACCATATATTTT | CASSPGQRSGNTIYF
TRBD1 | . | TRBJ2-7 | TRBV6-5 | TGTGCCAGCAGTTACGGGACAGGGCCCTACGAGCAGTACTTC | CASSYGTGPYEQYF
TRBD1 | . | TRBJ1-2 | TRBV5-4 | TGTGCCAGCAGCTTGGCCGGGACAGCCGTCTATGGCTACACCTTC | CASSLAGTAVYGYTF
. | . | TRBJ1-1 | TRBV18 | TGTGCCAGCTCACAGGGAGTTTACACTGAAGCTTTCTTT | CASSQGVYTEAFF
. | . | TRBJ1-4 | TRBV2 | TGTGCCAGCAGCCCCCCCATACGGGTTAATGAAAAACTGTTTTTT | CASSPPIRVNEKLFF
. | . | TRBJ2-1 | TRBV7-2 | TGTGCCACCCATCCTAGACTTGGGTACAATGAGCAGTTCTTC | CATHPRLGYNEQFF
. | . | TRBJ1-6 | TRBV4-3 | TGCGCCAGCAGCCTCCATACCGGGGATAGCTCTTCACCCCTCCACTTT | CASSLHTGDSSSPLHF
TRBD1 | . | TRBJ2-7 | TRBV15 | TGTGCCACCAGCAGAGCCACCGACAGGGGGGTTAGAAAGTCCTACGAGCAGTACTTC | CATSRATDRGVRKSYEQYF
. | . | TRBJ2-5 | TRBV11-2 | TGTGCCAGCAGCTTCCAACGTGGGGAGGAGACCCAGTACTTC | CASSFQRGEETQYF
. | many | TRBJ2-1 | TRBV30 | TGTGCCTGGAGTCGCGCGGGGAGCGATGAGCAGTTCTTC | CAWSRAGSDEQFF
. | . | TRBJ1-2 | TRBV29-1 | TGCAGCGCCCAGGGGCAGTGGAATCGTGGCTACACCTTC | CSAQGQWNRGYTF
. | . | TRBJ1-4 | TRBV30 | TGTGCCTGGTCTCAGGGTGATAATGAAAAACTGTTTTTT | CAWSQGDNEKLFF
TRBD1 | . | TRBJ2-1 | TRBV7-7 | TGTGCTAGCAGCTTAGAACCGGGACAGCCCGAGAATGAGCAGTTCTTC | CASSLEPGQPENEQFF
. | . | TRBJ1-6 | TRBV27 | TGTGCCAGCAGTCCCAGCTCCTATAATTCACCCCTCCACTTT | CASSPSSYNSPLHF
TRBD1 | few | TRBJ2-1 | TRBV5-1 | TGCGCCAGCAGCCCAGGACTCAGGGGGCATGATGAGCAGTTCTTC | CASSPGLRGHDEQFF
. | once | TRBJ1-5 | TRBV5-4 | TGTGCCAGCAGCTTGGCCCGGGGTAGCAATCAGCCCCAGCATTTT | CASSLARGSNQPQHF
. | . | TRBJ2-2 | TRBV7-8 | TGTGCCAGCAGCTCGAGATCCTTTGCGAACACCGGGGAGCTGTTTTTT | CASSSRSFANTGELFF